This section outlines one T cell receptor (beta chain) sequence together with its context. Relative to the germline gene, one junction end is altered; a read error may explain this. This sample stems from a study of T cells in Graves' hyperthyroidism and ophthalmopathy. Amplification yielded TCR beta CDR3 regions, with RNA transcripts as the source. A set of HTBI primers served as the primers for a first-round RT-PCR of the TCR CDR3. Each CDR3 protein is one row after TCRdb ran MiXCR on the multiplex PCR reads. The sample has 300,000 to 450,000 distinct CDR3 sequences, around 18% seen once; the top ten hold 15% to 17%. The length of the CDR3 is 12 residues. Germline assignment: CDR1 LGHDT and CDR2 YNNKEL (reference sequence).

This chain connects TRBV3-1 to TRBJ1-1; D ambiguous. The sequenced sample consisted of blood. This sequence originates from a middle-aged woman with Graves' ophthalmopathy. The CDR3 bases are TGTGCCAGCAGCCTCGGGAACACTGGAGCTTTCTTT. Translation: CASSLGNTGAFF.